This T cell receptor (beta chain) was sequenced for a study of blood T cell repertoires in COVID-19. Whole-study context: COVID-19 samples, acute and convalescent, were from the United States, Italy and Spain. The cDNA or gDNA used as material had been derived from T cells, B-cell-depleted T cells, or PBMCs.

Germline loops: CDR1 SGHKS, CDR2 YYEKEE (reference sequence). This CDR3 has 15 residues. With V trimmed by 5 bases and J by 4 bases, 11 bases remained unmatched. In the original workflow: Amplification from reference gene primers served as the basis for estimated nucleated cell counts. The assay was immunoSEQ multiplex PCR, and TCRdb's table has in-frame clones only and misses some. The V and J calls and clone size come from that table; D and trimming were worked out from the DNA. The table has roughly 380,000 clones, roughly 80% seen once. The chain combines TRBV5-5 with TRBJ1-2; 7 nucleotides agree with TRBD1. What was sequenced was peripheral blood. The TCR was taken from a human donor with acute or convalescent COVID-19. The donor label of this sample is uncertain. The CDR3 is CASSPATGIVYGYTF. In DNA form, the CDR3 reads TGTGCCAGCAGTCCCGCGACAGGGATTGTCTATGGCTACACCTTC.